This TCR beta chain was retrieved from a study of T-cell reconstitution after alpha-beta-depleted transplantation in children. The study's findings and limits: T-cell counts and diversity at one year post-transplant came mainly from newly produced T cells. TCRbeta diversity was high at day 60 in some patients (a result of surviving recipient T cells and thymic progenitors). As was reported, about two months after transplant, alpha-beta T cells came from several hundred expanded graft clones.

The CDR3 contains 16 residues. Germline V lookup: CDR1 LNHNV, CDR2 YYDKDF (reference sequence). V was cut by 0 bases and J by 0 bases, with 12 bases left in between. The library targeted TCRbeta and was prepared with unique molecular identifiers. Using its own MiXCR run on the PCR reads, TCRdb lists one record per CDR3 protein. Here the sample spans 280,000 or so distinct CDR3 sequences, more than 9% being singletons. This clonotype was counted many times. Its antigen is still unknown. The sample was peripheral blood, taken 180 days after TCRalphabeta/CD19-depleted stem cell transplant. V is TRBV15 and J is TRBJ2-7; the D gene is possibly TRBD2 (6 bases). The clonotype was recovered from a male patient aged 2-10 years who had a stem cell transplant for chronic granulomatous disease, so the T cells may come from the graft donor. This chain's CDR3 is CATSRDYGGSSYEQYF. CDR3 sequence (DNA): TGTGCCACCAGCAGAGATTATGGAGGGAGCTCCTACGAGCAGTACTTC.